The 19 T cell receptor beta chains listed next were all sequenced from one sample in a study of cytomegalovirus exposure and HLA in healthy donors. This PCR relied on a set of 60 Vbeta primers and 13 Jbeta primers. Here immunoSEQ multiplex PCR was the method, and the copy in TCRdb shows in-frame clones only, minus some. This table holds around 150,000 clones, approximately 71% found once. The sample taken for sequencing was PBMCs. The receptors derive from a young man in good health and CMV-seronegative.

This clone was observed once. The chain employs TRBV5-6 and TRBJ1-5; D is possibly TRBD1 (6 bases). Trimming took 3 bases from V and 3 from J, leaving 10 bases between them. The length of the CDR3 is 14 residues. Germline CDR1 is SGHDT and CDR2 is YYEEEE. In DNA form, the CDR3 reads TGTGCCAGCAGCTCCAACAGGGCCAATCAGCCCCAGCATTTT. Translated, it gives CASSSNRANQPQHF.

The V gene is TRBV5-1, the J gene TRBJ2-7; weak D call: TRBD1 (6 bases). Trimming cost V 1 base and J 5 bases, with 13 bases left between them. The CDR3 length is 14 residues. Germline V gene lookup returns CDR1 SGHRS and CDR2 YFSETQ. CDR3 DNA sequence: TGCGCCAGCAGCTTGACACAGGGTAGGGACGAGCAGTACTTC. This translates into CASSLTQGRDEQYF. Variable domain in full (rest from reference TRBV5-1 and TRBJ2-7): KAGVTQTPRYLIKTRGQQVTLSCSPISGHRSVSWYQQTPGQGLQFLFEYFSETQRNKGNFPGRFSGRQFSNSRSEMNVSTLELGDSALYLCASSLTQGRDEQYFGPGTRLTVT.

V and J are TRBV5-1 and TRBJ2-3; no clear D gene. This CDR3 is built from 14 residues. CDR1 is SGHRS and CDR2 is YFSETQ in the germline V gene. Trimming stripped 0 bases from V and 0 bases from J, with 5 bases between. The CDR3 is CASSLDSSTDTQYF. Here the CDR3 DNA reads TGCGCCAGCAGCTTGGACAGTAGCACAGATACGCAGTATTTT.

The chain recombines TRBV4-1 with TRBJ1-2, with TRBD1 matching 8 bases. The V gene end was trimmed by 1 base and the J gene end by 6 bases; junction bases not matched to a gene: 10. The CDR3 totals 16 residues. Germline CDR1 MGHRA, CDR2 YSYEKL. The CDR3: CASSQVFPTGDHGYTF. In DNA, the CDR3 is TGCGCCAGCAGCCAAGTATTCCCGACAGGGGACCATGGCTACACCTTC.

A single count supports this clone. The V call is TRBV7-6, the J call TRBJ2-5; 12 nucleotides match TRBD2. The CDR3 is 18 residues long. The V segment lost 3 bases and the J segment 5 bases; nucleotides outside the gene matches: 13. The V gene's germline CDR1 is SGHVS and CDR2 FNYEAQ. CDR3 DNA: TGTGCCAGCAGCTTTGGACTGCCGGGACTAGCGGGCAGGGAGACCCAGTACTTC. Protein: CASSFGLPGLAGRETQYF.

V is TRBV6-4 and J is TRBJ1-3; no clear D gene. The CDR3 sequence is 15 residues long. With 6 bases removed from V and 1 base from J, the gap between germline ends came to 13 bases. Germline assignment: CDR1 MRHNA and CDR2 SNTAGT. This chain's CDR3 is CASRGEWFSGNTIYF. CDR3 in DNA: TGTGCCAGCAGGGGAGAGTGGTTTTCTGGAAACACCATATATTTT.

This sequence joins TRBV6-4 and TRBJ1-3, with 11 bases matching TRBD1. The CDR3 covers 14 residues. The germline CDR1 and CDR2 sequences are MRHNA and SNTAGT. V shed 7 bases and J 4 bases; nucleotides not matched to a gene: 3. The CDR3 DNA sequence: TGTGCCAGCACCGGACAGGGGGCCGGAAACACCATATATTTT. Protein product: CASTGQGAGNTIYF.

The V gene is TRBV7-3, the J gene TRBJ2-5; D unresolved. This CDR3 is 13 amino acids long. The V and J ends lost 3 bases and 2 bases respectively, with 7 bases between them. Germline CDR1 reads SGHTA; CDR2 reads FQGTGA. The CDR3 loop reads CASSFVRQETQYF. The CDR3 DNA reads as TGTGCCAGCAGCTTCGTCAGACAAGAGACCCAGTACTTC.

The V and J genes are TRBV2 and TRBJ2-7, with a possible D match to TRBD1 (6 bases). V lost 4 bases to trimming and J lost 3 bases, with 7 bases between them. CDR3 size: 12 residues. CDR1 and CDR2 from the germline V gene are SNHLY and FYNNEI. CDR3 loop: CASSGDNYEQYF. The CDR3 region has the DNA TGTGCCAGCAGTGGGGACAACTACGAGCAGTACTTC. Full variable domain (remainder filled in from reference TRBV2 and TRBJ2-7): EPEVTQTPSHQVTQMGQEVILRCVPISNHLYFYWYRQILGQKVEFLVSFYNNEISEKSEIFDDQFSVERPDGSNFTLKIRSTKLEDSAMYFCASSGDNYEQYFGPGTRLTVT.

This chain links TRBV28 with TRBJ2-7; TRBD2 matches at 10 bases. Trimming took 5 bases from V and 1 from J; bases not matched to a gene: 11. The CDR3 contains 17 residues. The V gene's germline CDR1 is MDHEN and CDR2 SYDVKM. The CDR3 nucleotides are TGTGCCAGCAGTCCGCCCCTAGCGGGAGACCGGTCCTACGAGCAGTACTTC. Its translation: CASSPPLAGDRSYEQYF. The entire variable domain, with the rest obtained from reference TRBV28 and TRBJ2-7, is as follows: DVKVTQSSRYLVKRTGEKVFLECVQDMDHENMFWYRQDPGLGLRLIYFSYDVKMKEKGDIPEGYSVSREKKERFSLILESASTNQTSMYLCASSPPLAGDRSYEQYFGPGTRLTVT.

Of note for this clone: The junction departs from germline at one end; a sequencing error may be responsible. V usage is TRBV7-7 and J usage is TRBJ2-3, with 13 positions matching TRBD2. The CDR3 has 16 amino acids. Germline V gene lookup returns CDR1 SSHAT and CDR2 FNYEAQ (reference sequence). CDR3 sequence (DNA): TGTGCTAGCAGCTTAGGGACTAGCGGGGCCACAGATACGCAGTATTTT. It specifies CASSLGTSGATDTQYF.

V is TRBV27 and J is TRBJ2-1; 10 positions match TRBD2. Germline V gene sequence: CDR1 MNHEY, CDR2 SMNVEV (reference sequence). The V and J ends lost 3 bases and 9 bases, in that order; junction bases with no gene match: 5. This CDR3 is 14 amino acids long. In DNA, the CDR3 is TGTGCCAGCAGTTTCGCTAGCGGGAGTGGTGAGCAGTTCTTC. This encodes CASSFASGSGEQFF.

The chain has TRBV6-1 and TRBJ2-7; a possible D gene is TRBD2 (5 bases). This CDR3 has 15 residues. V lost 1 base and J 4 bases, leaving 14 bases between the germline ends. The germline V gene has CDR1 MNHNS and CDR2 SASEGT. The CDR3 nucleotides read TGTGCCAGCAGTGAAGTCGGAGGTTCAAGTTACGAGCAGTACTTC. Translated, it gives CASSEVGGSSYEQYF.

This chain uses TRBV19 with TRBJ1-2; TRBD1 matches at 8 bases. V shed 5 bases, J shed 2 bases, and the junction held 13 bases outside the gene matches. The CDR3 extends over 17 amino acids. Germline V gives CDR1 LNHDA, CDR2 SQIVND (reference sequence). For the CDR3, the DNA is TGTGCCAGTAGTTCGCATCTCGGGACAGGACCGAACTATGGCTACACCTTC. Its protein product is CASSSHLGTGPNYGYTF.

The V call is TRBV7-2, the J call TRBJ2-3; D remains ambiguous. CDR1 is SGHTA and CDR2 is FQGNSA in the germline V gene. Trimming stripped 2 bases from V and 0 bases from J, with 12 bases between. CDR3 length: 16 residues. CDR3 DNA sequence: TGTGCCAGCAGCTTAAGAGCGTCTTCTAGCACAGATACGCAGTATTTT. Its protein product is CASSLRASSSTDTQYF.

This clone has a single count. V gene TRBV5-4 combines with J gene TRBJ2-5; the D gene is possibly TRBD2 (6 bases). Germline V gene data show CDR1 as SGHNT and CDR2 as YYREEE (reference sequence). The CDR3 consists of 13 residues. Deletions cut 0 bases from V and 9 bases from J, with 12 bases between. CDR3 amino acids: CASSLGLDRSQYF. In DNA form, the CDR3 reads TGTGCCAGCAGCTTGGGACTAGATCGGTCCCAGTACTTC. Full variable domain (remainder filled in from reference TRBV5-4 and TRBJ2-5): ETGVTQSPTHLIKTRGQQVTLRCSSQSGHNTVSWYQQALGQGPQFIFQYYREEENGRGNFPPRFSGLQFPNYSSELNVNALELDDSALYLCASSLGLDRSQYFGPGTRLLVL.

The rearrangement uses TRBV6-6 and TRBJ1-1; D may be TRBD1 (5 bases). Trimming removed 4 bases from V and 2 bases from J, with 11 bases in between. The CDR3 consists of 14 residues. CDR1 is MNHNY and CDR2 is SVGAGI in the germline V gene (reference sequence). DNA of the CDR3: TGTGCCAGCAGTTCGGACACCGTTAACACTGAAGCTTTCTTT. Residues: CASSSDTVNTEAFF.

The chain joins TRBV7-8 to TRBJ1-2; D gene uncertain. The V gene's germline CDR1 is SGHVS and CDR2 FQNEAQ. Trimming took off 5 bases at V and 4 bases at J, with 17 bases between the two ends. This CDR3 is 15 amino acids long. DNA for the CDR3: TGTGCCAGCAGCACCGGGAACAGTGGGGTCTATGGCTACACCTTC. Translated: CASSTGNSGVYGYTF.

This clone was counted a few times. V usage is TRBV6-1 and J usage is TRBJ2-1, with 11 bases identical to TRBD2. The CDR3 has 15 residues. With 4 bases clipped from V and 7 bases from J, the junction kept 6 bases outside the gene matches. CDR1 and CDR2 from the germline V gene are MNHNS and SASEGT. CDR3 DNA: TGTGCCAGCAGTGTAATCTCTAGCGGGAGGAATGAGCAGTTCTTC. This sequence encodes CASSVISSGRNEQFF.